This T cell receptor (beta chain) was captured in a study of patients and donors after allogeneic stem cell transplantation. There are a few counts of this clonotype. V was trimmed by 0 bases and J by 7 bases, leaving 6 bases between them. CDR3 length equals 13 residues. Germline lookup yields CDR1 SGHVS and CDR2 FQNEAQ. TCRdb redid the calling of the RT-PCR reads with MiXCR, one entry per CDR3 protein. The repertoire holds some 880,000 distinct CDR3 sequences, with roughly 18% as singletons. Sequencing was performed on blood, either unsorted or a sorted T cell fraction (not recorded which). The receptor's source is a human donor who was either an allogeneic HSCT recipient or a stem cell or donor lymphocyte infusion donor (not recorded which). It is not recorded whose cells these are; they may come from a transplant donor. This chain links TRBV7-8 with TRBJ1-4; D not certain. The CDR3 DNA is TGTGCCAGCAGCTTAGCGAAGGGTGAAAAACTGTTTTTT. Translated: CASSLAKGEKLFF.